This entry lists 20 T cell receptor beta chains sequenced from one sample in a study of T-cell reconstitution after alpha-beta-depleted transplantation in children. During its preparation, the TCRbeta library received unique molecular identifiers. TCRdb reprocessed the PCR reads via MiXCR and lists one record per CDR3 protein. The sample has around 600,000 distinct CDR3 sequences; 23% are singletons. Here the sequenced sample was PBMCs, mostly from graft donor cells, taken 360 days after TCRalphabeta/CD19-depleted stem cell transplant. These receptors were collected from a boy less than two years old who had a stem cell transplant for acute myeloid leukemia, so the T cells may come from the graft donor.

There are many counts of this clonotype. The chain uses TRBV12-3 or TRBV12-4 and TRBJ2-5, with 7 nucleotides matching TRBD1. The CDR3 consists of 15 residues. The junction had 6 bases not matched to a gene; V was cut back by 5 bases and J by 0 bases. DNA of the CDR3: TGTGCCAGCAGTCTAGGGGGCCTGTACCAAGAGACCCAGTACTTC. Translating it yields CASSLGGLYQETQYF.

This clonotype was recorded many times. The gene calls are TRBV12-3 or TRBV12-4 and TRBJ2-5; D perhaps matches TRBD2 (6 bases). Trimming cost V 6 bases and J 3 bases, with 11 bases left between them. The CDR3 is made up of 13 amino acids. CDR3 nucleotides: TGTGCCAGCAGGCCGGGGGTAGAAGAGACCCAGTACTTC. This translates into CASRPGVEETQYF.

This chain connects TRBV11-3 to TRBJ2-3; D remains ambiguous. The CDR3 runs 14 residues. From germline, CDR1 is SGHNT and CDR2 YENEEA. Trimming took 4 bases from V and 2 from J, leaving 10 bases between them. The CDR3 DNA is TGTGCCAGCAGCTCTTCCGGCCACACAGATACGCAGTATTTT. Translated, it gives CASSSSGHTDTQYF.

V usage is TRBV2 and J usage is TRBJ2-7; TRBD1 matches at 11 bases. Losses at the gene ends were 0 bases for V and 3 bases for J; bases not matched to a gene: 4. Looked up from germline, CDR1 is SNHLY and CDR2 is FYNNEI. The CDR3 contains 16 residues. CDR3 amino acids: CASSEALGTGGYEQYV. The CDR3 DNA sequence: TGTGCCAGCAGTGAAGCGTTAGGGACAGGGGGCTACGAGCAGTACGTC.

This sequence joins TRBV6-5 and TRBJ2-1, with no clear D. Germline-derived CDR1 and CDR2 are MNHEY and SVGAGI. The CDR3 is made up of 14 amino acids. V was pared by 2 bases and J by 8 bases, with 13 bases between. The CDR3 loop reads CASSYGFRSDEQFF. The CDR3 nucleotides read TGTGCCAGCAGTTACGGCTTCCGCTCGGATGAGCAGTTCTTC.

The rearrangement joins TRBV10-3 to TRBJ2-3, with 13 bases that match TRBD2. This CDR3 has 17 residues. Germline-derived CDR1 and CDR2 are ENHRY and SYGVKD. The trim removed 2 bases at V and 6 bases at J, leaving 8 bases unmatched. CDR3 amino acids: CAISEPGTSGVADTQYF. CDR3 nucleotide sequence: TGTGCCATCAGTGAGCCAGGGACTAGCGGGGTGGCGGATACGCAGTATTTT.

The chain links TRBV27 to TRBJ2-7; D not certain. The CDR3 covers 14 residues. V gave up 2 bases and J gave up 0 bases, with 8 bases separating them. Per germline, CDR1 MNHEY and CDR2 SMNVEV (reference sequence). The CDR3 is CASSLSYSSYEQYF. The CDR3 DNA reads TGTGCCAGCAGTTTAAGCTACAGCTCCTACGAGCAGTACTTC.

The CDR3 region is CASSELDSDEQYF. The CDR3 DNA follows: TGTGCCAGCAGTGAGCTTGACAGTGACGAGCAGTACTTC. This chain joins TRBV25-1 and TRBJ2-7, with D maybe TRBD1 (5 bases). The CDR3 totals 13 residues. Germline assignment: CDR1 MGHDK and CDR2 SYGVNS. V shed 3 bases and J shed 5 bases, with 11 bases lying between them.

This clonotype was observed a handful of times. The chain combines TRBV20-1 with TRBJ2-7; 7 bases are shared with TRBD1. The V gene end was trimmed by 0 bases and the J gene end by 4 bases; junction bases not matched to a gene: 12. CDR3 length: 16 residues. In germline, CDR1 is DFQATT, CDR2 SNEGSKA (reference sequence). The CDR3 reads CSARDARQGSGYEQYF. The CDR3 coding sequence is TGCAGTGCTAGAGATGCTAGACAGGGCAGTGGATACGAGCAGTACTTC.

The J gene is TRBJ2-1, the V gene TRBV2; 7 bases agree with TRBD1. CDR1 is SNHLY, CDR2 FYNNEI, per germline. V shed 8 bases and J 1 base; nucleotides not matched to a gene: 8. The CDR3 extends over 15 amino acids. The CDR3 DNA follows: TGTGCCAGCGGAGCACAGGGACAGTCCTACAATGAGCAGTTCTTC. Translating it yields CASGAQGQSYNEQFF.

This clonotype has only a few counts. The chain employs TRBV20-1 and TRBJ1-5; perhaps TRBD1 as D (6 bases). V lost 2 bases and J lost 2, with 16 bases in between. Germline assignment: CDR1 DFQATT and CDR2 SNEGSKA (reference sequence). The CDR3 is made up of 16 amino acids. This CDR3 is CSARKAGGGGNQPQHF. The CDR3, as DNA: TGCAGTGCTAGAAAGGCGGGAGGGGGGGGCAATCAGCCCCAGCATTTT.

At least ten counts were recorded for this clonotype. V usage is TRBV5-1 and J usage is TRBJ2-1, with D possibly TRBD1 on 5 matching bases. CDR1 and CDR2 (germline): SGHRS, YFSETQ. The CDR3 runs to 13 residues. Trimming shortened V by 4 bases and J by 10 bases, and 15 bases separated the two germline ends. DNA for the CDR3: TGCGCCAGCAGCCCCCAACCTCCAGGGGAGCAGTTCTTC. Encoded protein: CASSPQPPGEQFF.

A single count supports this clonotype. This sequence joins TRBV10-3 and TRBJ1-1, with TRBD1 matching over 10 bases. Per the germline V gene, CDR1 is ENHRY and CDR2 is SYGVKD. The V and J ends lost 6 bases and 3 bases, in that order; junction bases with no gene match: 4. The CDR3 spans 14 residues. The CDR3 spells CAIRKDRGDTEAFF. In DNA, the CDR3 is TGTGCCATCAGGAAGGACAGGGGGGACACTGAAGCTTTCTTT.

In its sample, this clonotype was seen many times. The chain links TRBV12-3 or TRBV12-4 to TRBJ1-5, with a tentative D call TRBD1 (5 bases). The germline V and J ends were trimmed by 5 bases and 5 bases, with 13 bases remaining between them. CDR3 size: 14 residues. The CDR3 nucleotides read TGTGCCAGCAGTCGGGACGGCGGCCATCAGCCCCAGCATTTT. It encodes CASSRDGGHQPQHF.

This clonotype was counted at least ten times. The chain carries TRBV6-5 and TRBJ2-3; possibly TRBD1 or TRBD2 for D (5 bases each). This CDR3 has 13 amino acids. V was cut by 4 bases and J by 3 bases, with 8 bases left in between. CDR1 and CDR2 (germline): MNHEY, SVGAGI. CDR3 region: CASSFGTTDTQYF. DNA of the CDR3: TGTGCCAGCAGTTTCGGGACGACAGATACGCAGTATTTT.

The chain joins TRBV27 to TRBJ2-5, with 12 bases that match TRBD1. Trimming at V came to 6 bases and at J to 5 bases, leaving 16 bases not matched to a gene. Germline lookup yields CDR1 MNHEY and CDR2 SMNVEV (reference sequence). The CDR3 contains 18 residues. CDR3 in DNA: TGTGCCAGCAGCCCCCTTGCGACGGGACAGGGGGCTTGGGAGACCCAGTACTTC. Translated, it gives CASSPLATGQGAWETQYF.

The V call is TRBV20-1, the J call TRBJ2-2; 7 bases are a match to TRBD2. The V and J ends lost 1 base and 7 bases, in that order; junction bases with no gene match: 3. This CDR3 contains 13 residues. CDR1 and CDR2 from the germline V gene are DFQATT and SNEGSKA (reference sequence). CDR3 loop: CSARVPGGGELFF. CDR3 sequence (DNA): TGCAGTGCTAGAGTTCCGGGGGGCGGGGAGCTGTTTTTT.

This clonotype came up a few times. The genes are TRBV29-1 and TRBJ1-6, with TRBD1 as a possible D gene (6 bases). Trimming took 3 bases from V and 15 from J, leaving 18 bases between them. The CDR3 has 13 amino acids. Looked up from germline, CDR1 is SQVTM and CDR2 is ANQGSEA. Here the CDR3 reads CSVEGDTRGILHF. The CDR3 DNA sequence: TGCAGCGTTGAGGGGGACACCCGAGGCATCCTCCACTTT.

This sequence joins TRBV7-8 and TRBJ2-5; the match to TRBD1 covers 8 bases. Trimming took 3 bases from V and 5 from J; bases not matched to a gene: 14. Germline CDR1 and CDR2: SGHVS and FQNEAQ. The CDR3 spans 17 residues. The CDR3 bases are TGTGCCAGCAGCTTTTCTCCGGGACAGGAGATTCAGGAGACCCAGTACTTC. It translates to CASSFSPGQEIQETQYF.

This clonotype has only a few counts. This CDR3 reads CASSLREGYTF. CDR3 nucleotides: TGTGCCAGCAGTTTGAGGGAGGGCTACACCTTC. This sequence joins TRBV12-3 or TRBV12-4 and TRBJ1-2; D is ambiguous. V lost 3 bases and J 8 bases, leaving 7 bases between the germline ends. This CDR3 spans 11 amino acids.